A single sample is the source of the 9 T cell receptor beta chains below, sequenced in a study of cytomegalovirus exposure and HLA in healthy donors (TCRdb year 2017). The library was built by means of the immunoSEQ multiplex PCR assay. For the multiplex PCR, a mixture combining 60 forward primers for TCR Vbeta segments and 13 reverse primers for TCR Jbeta segments was used. The immuneACCESS repertoire file appears here via TCRdb, limited to in-frame rearrangements. These files lack a portion of the clones; in checked studies, under half of the deficit traces to unresolved V genes, and the cause of the others is not known. The sample profile shows about 43,000 clones; approximately 47% of them were found once. The ten largest clones represent about 6.3% of the sample. Sample: PBMCs. The receptor source for this set is a man aged 55 to 70 in good health and CMV-seronegative.

V usage is TRBV6-5 and J usage is TRBJ2-2, with TRBD2 matching over 7 bases. The CDR3 runs 15 residues. V trimming: 8 bases; J trimming: 0 bases; junction bases outside the gene matches: 6. Germline V gene data show CDR1 as MNHEY and CDR2 as SVGAGI. The CDR3 nucleotides read TGTGCCAGCTCCCTCCGGGGGGCGAACACCGGGGAGCTGTTTTTT. Amino acids: CASSLRGANTGELFF.

This chain joins TRBV25-1 and TRBJ1-1, with D uncertain. V was trimmed by 8 bases and J by 0 bases, leaving 10 bases between them. Germline V CDR1 and CDR2: MGHDK, SYGVNS. The CDR3 loop spans 13 amino acids. CDR3 DNA: TGTGCCAGCCTCCCAGCGGTGAACACTGAAGCTTTCTTT. Translated, it gives CASLPAVNTEAFF.

The V and J genes are TRBV5-1 and TRBJ2-7, with D perhaps TRBD2 (7 bases). In germline, CDR1 is SGHRS, CDR2 YFSETQ. The CDR3 has 14 residues. The V end was cut by 0 bases, the J end by 6 bases, with 13 bases between. CDR3 bases: TGCGCCAGCAGCTTGGACGGGGGGCGCGTCGAGCAGTACTTC. Protein product: CASSLDGGRVEQYF.

This clone has more than one count but fewer than ten. CDR3 region: CSVGTGTTSGTQYF. The DNA of the CDR3 is TGCAGCGTTGGGACAGGGACTACCTCGGGGACCCAGTACTTC. The J gene is TRBJ2-5, the V gene TRBV29-1; D might be TRBD1 (8 bases). Trimming removed 4 bases at V and 7 bases at J, with 19 bases between. Per the germline V gene, CDR1 is SQVTM and CDR2 is ANQGSEA. The CDR3 spans 14 residues.

The chain combines TRBV29-1 with TRBJ1-1; D is perhaps TRBD1 (5 bases). Germline-derived CDR1 and CDR2 are SQVTM and ANQGSEA. The CDR3 runs 13 residues. With 4 bases removed from V and 0 bases from J, the gap between germline ends came to 9 bases. The CDR3 bases are TGCAGCGTTGGACAGATCATGAACACTGAAGCTTTCTTT. This gives the protein CSVGQIMNTEAFF.

This clone came up a few times. This chain joins TRBV5-4 and TRBJ1-2; D uncertain. Germline V lookup: CDR1 SGHNT, CDR2 YYREEE (reference sequence). V dropped 0 bases and J dropped 8 bases, with 11 bases sitting between them. The length of the CDR3 is 13 residues. CDR3 in amino acids: CASSLVSLKGYTF. CDR3 nucleotides: TGTGCCAGCAGCTTGGTATCGCTAAAAGGCTACACCTTC.

The J gene is TRBJ1-1, the V gene TRBV5-1; TRBD1 might be the D (5 bases). Germline assignment: CDR1 SGHRS and CDR2 YFSETQ. Trimming pared 4 bases from V and 5 bases from J, leaving 15 bases between. This CDR3 comprises 14 residues. CDR3 nucleotide sequence: TGCGCCAGCAGCCTTCAGGGTGGAACAACTGAAGCTTTCTTT. Translation gives CASSLQGGTTEAFF.

In this sample, this clone turned up a few times. The chain links TRBV30 to TRBJ2-7; tentatively, D is TRBD2 (5 bases). V lost 1 base, J lost 6 bases, and 7 bases lay in between. The CDR3 is made up of 11 amino acids. Germline V lookup: CDR1 GTSNPN, CDR2 SVGIG (reference sequence). CDR3 in DNA: TGTGCCTGGAGTGGGGGAGCCGAGCAGTACTTC. This sequence encodes CAWSGGAEQYF.

This clone appeared a few times. The V call is TRBV4-1, the J call TRBJ1-1; 10 bases line up with TRBD1. The ends lost 1 base at V and 5 bases at J; junction bases unmatched: 4. CDR1 and CDR2 (germline): MGHRA, YSYEKL. The CDR3 extends over 15 amino acids. CDR3 sequence (DNA): TGCGCCAGCAGCCAAGTAGGACAGGGGGGTACTGAAGCTTTCTTT. This codes for CASSQVGQGGTEAFF.